These T cell receptor beta chains were read from a single sample in a study of lung T cells in sarcoidosis with Löfgren's syndrome. Via MiXCR, TCRdb re-called the reads, giving one row per CDR3 protein. Altogether more than 50,000 distinct CDR3 sequences are present, around 20% being singletons, with the ten largest covering about 2.5%. The source material was CD4+ T cells from PBMCs. The receptors stem from a human donor with sarcoidosis (Löfgren's syndrome or another form), or a control subject (not recorded which). Both conserved end residues are part of each CDR3. D genes are given only for firm matches. Clone size is shown for a subset of rows, as once, few, many or a class of expanded clone.

j_gene: TRBJ1-2; d_gene: TRBD1; v_gene: TRBV5-4; abundance: .; CDR3nt: TGTGCCAGCAGCTCGACAGGGGCTGGGTATGGCTACACCTTC; CDR3aa: CASSSTGAGYGYTF
j_gene: TRBJ1-1; d_gene: .; v_gene: TRBV7-2; abundance: many; CDR3nt: TGTGCCAGCAGCTCTTCAGTGAACACTGAAGCTTTCTTT; CDR3aa: CASSSSVNTEAFF
j_gene: TRBJ2-3; d_gene: TRBD2; v_gene: TRBV10-3; abundance: few; CDR3nt: TGTGCCATCAGTGAGCACTTCCTAGCGGGAGGGTCTGGTACGCAGTATTTT; CDR3aa: CAISEHFLAGGSGTQYF
j_gene: TRBJ2-5; d_gene: TRBD2; v_gene: TRBV4-1; abundance: .; CDR3nt: TGCGCCAGCAGCCGAGAATGGATAGCGGGGTGGGAGACCCAGTACTTC; CDR3aa: CASSREWIAGWETQYF
j_gene: TRBJ1-1; d_gene: .; v_gene: TRBV5-1; abundance: many; CDR3nt: TGCGCCAGCAGCTTGGAAGGGACACCTAACACTGAAGCTTTCTTT; CDR3aa: CASSLEGTPNTEAFF
j_gene: TRBJ2-1; d_gene: TRBD1; v_gene: TRBV18; abundance: few; CDR3nt: TGTGCCAGCGCGACCGGGACAGGGCCCTACAATGAGCAGTTCTTC; CDR3aa: CASATGTGPYNEQFF
j_gene: TRBJ2-5; d_gene: .; v_gene: TRBV20-1; abundance: many; CDR3nt: TGCAGTGCCCCACATGCGGCAGTAAATCGAGAGACCCAGTACTTC; CDR3aa: CSAPHAAVNRETQYF
j_gene: TRBJ1-1; d_gene: TRBD1; v_gene: TRBV6-1; abundance: many; CDR3nt: TGTGCCAGCAGATCCCAGGGGGGGACTGAAGCTTTCTTT; CDR3aa: CASRSQGGTEAFF
j_gene: TRBJ2-5; d_gene: .; v_gene: TRBV9; abundance: once; CDR3nt: TGTGCCAGCATCCGTCCGGAGACCCAGTACTTC; CDR3aa: CASIRPETQYF
j_gene: TRBJ2-1; d_gene: TRBD2; v_gene: TRBV12-3/TRBV12-4; abundance: many; CDR3nt: TGTGCCAGCAACCCGTCCCTACTAGCGGGAGCGGTCGATGAGCAGTTCTTC; CDR3aa: CASNPSLLAGAVDEQFF
j_gene: TRBJ1-2; d_gene: TRBD1; v_gene: TRBV28; abundance: many; CDR3nt: TGTGCCAGCAGTTTACAGACAGGGGTTAATGGCTACACCTTC; CDR3aa: CASSLQTGVNGYTF
j_gene: TRBJ2-7; d_gene: .; v_gene: TRBV18; abundance: .; CDR3nt: TGTGCCAGCTCACCGGACCAGGGAATCGGAGGGGAGCAGTACTTC; CDR3aa: CASSPDQGIGGEQYF
j_gene: TRBJ1-1; d_gene: .; v_gene: TRBV19; abundance: few; CDR3nt: TGTGCCAGTAGTTGGGACTCCCTAGGCACTGAAGCTTTCTTT; CDR3aa: CASSWDSLGTEAFF
j_gene: TRBJ2-1; d_gene: TRBD2; v_gene: TRBV4-1; abundance: few; CDR3nt: TGCGCCAGCAGCCAGGGGAGGTTGTGGACTAGCGGATACAATGAGCAGTTCTTC; CDR3aa: CASSQGRLWTSGYNEQFF
j_gene: TRBJ1-1; d_gene: .; v_gene: TRBV6-1; abundance: many; CDR3nt: TGTGCCAGCGATGAGCGGGGGCTTGCTGAAGCTTTCTTT; CDR3aa: CASDERGLAEAFF
j_gene: TRBJ2-1; d_gene: .; v_gene: TRBV20-1; abundance: many; CDR3nt: TGCAGTGCTTATGTTTACAGGGTCCCCTACAATGAGCAGTTCTTC; CDR3aa: CSAYVYRVPYNEQFF
j_gene: TRBJ2-1; d_gene: TRBD2; v_gene: TRBV18; abundance: many; CDR3nt: TGTGCCAGCTCAGCCCTAGCGGCATCCTACAATGAGCAGTTCTTC; CDR3aa: CASSALAASYNEQFF
j_gene: TRBJ1-3; d_gene: .; v_gene: TRBV28; abundance: .; CDR3nt: TGTGCCAGCAGTTTTTCTATAGGGACTGGAAACACCATATATTTT; CDR3aa: CASSFSIGTGNTIYF
j_gene: TRBJ2-1; d_gene: .; v_gene: TRBV5-8; abundance: few; CDR3nt: TGTGCCAGCAGGCCGGGACGCCCAAACAATGAGCAGTTCTTC; CDR3aa: CASRPGRPNNEQFF
j_gene: TRBJ1-4; d_gene: .; v_gene: TRBV28; abundance: many; CDR3nt: TGTGCCAGCAGTCGACGGGGAAGTACTAATGAAAAACTGTTTTTT; CDR3aa: CASSRRGSTNEKLFF
j_gene: TRBJ1-5; d_gene: .; v_gene: TRBV27; abundance: many; CDR3nt: TGTGCCAGGGGTCAGTCCCCGGTCTGCTATAGCAATCAGCCCCAGCATTTT; CDR3aa: CARGQSPVCYSNQPQHF
j_gene: TRBJ2-5; d_gene: .; v_gene: TRBV10-1; abundance: .; CDR3nt: TGCGCCAGCACATTTCGAGAGACCCAGTACTTC; CDR3aa: CASTFRETQYF
j_gene: TRBJ2-7; d_gene: .; v_gene: TRBV27; abundance: many; CDR3nt: TGTGCCAGCAGTTTCGGGCAGGGGAACGAGCAGTACTTC; CDR3aa: CASSFGQGNEQYF
j_gene: TRBJ1-6; d_gene: .; v_gene: TRBV6-6; abundance: many; CDR3nt: TGTGCCAGCAGTTACTCGAGTAGTGGCTCCTATAATTCACCCCTCCACTTT; CDR3aa: CASSYSSSGSYNSPLHF
j_gene: TRBJ2-3; d_gene: .; v_gene: TRBV10-3; abundance: many; CDR3nt: TGTGCCATCAGTGAAGGTCCGGGCAACACAGATACGCAGTATTTT; CDR3aa: CAISEGPGNTDTQYF
j_gene: TRBJ2-6; d_gene: .; v_gene: TRBV20-1; abundance: many; CDR3nt: TGCAGTGCTAGAGATCAACAGGGTACGCTCAACGTCCTGACTTTC; CDR3aa: CSARDQQGTLNVLTF
j_gene: TRBJ1-2; d_gene: .; v_gene: TRBV3-1; abundance: .; CDR3nt: TGTGCCAGCAACCAAGGACGGAACTATGACTACACCTTC; CDR3aa: CASNQGRNYDYTF
j_gene: TRBJ1-1; d_gene: .; v_gene: TRBV6-1; abundance: many; CDR3nt: TGTGCCAGCAGTGTCGGAGGGAACACTGAAGCTTTCTTT; CDR3aa: CASSVGGNTEAFF
j_gene: TRBJ2-1; d_gene: .; v_gene: TRBV12-3/TRBV12-4; abundance: few; CDR3nt: TGTGCCAGCAGTTTTTACCTATTAAGCTCCTACAATGAGCAGTTCTTC; CDR3aa: CASSFYLLSSYNEQFF
j_gene: TRBJ2-1; d_gene: TRBD2; v_gene: TRBV6-2/TRBV6-3; abundance: many; CDR3nt: TGTGCCAGCAGTAGGCCTTTAGGCGGGGGGAACAATGAGCAGTTCTTC; CDR3aa: CASSRPLGGGNNEQFF
j_gene: TRBJ2-1; d_gene: TRBD2; v_gene: TRBV2; abundance: .; CDR3nt: TGTGCCAGCAGTGAACTAAGCGGGGGATACAATGAGCAGTTCTTC; CDR3aa: CASSELSGGYNEQFF
j_gene: TRBJ1-5; d_gene: .; v_gene: TRBV6-1; abundance: many; CDR3nt: TGTGCCAGCAGTGGGGGGACATCCAATCAGCCCCAGCATTTT; CDR3aa: CASSGGTSNQPQHF
j_gene: TRBJ1-5; d_gene: .; v_gene: TRBV27; abundance: many; CDR3nt: TGTGCCAGCAGCTACAGGGCGGGTCAGCCCCAGCATTTT; CDR3aa: CASSYRAGQPQHF